This T cell receptor beta chain comes out of a study of blood T cell repertoires in COVID-19. Study-level information: COVID-19 samples collected from the United States, Italy and Spain covered acute and convalescent phases.

Sequencing used immunoSEQ multiplex PCR; TCRdb keeps in-frame clones, though not all of them. The sample has 400,000 or so clones; about 89% are singletons. Sequenced material: peripheral blood. This TCR was sampled from a woman aged 40 to 49 with COVID-19, enrolled during active disease.

CDR3 sequence: CASSQMTGAYEQYF. In nucleotides, the CDR3 is TGCGCCAGCAGCCAAATGACAGGGGCCTACGAGCAGTACTTC. J is TRBJ2-7 and V is TRBV4-1; 8 bases fit TRBD1. Germline assignment: CDR1 MGHRA and CDR2 YSYEKL. The CDR3 is 14 residues long. V shed 2 bases, J shed 2 bases, and the junction held 2 bases outside the gene matches.